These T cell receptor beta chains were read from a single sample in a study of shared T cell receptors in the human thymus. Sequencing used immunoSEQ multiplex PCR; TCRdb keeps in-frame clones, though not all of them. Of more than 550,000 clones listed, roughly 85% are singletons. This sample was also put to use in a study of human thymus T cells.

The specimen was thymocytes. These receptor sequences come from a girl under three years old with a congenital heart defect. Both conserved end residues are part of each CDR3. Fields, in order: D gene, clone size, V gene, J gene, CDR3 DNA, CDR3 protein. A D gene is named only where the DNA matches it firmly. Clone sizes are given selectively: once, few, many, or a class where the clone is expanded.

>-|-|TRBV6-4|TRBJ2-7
TGTGCCAGCAGTGACTCCAGGGGCCGCGAGCAGTACTTC
CASSDSRGREQYF
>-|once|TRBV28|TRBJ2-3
TGTGCCAGCAGTTTATCTATCTCGACAGGAGTGGAGACAGATACGCAGTATTTT
CASSLSISTGVETDTQYF
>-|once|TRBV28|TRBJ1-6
TGTGCCAGCAGTTTCGGTAGAGCCACCATAGTTAATTCACCCCTCCACTTT
CASSFGRATIVNSPLHF
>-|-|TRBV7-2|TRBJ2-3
TGTGCCAGCAGCCCAGCTAATAAGGGGGGCACAGATACGCAGTATTTT
CASSPANKGGTDTQYF
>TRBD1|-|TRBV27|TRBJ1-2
TGTGCCAGCAGTTCCTTAAACAGGGGAGATGGCTACACCTTC
CASSSLNRGDGYTF
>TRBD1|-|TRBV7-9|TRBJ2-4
TGTGCCAGCAGCTTAGAATGGGGACAGCGCTTAGCCAAAAACATTCAGTACTTC
CASSLEWGQRLAKNIQYF
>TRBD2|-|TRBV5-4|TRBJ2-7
TGTGCCAGCAGCTTCGGCGGGGGGCCGGGAGAGCAGTACTTC
CASSFGGGPGEQYF
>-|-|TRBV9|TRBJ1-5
TGTGCCAGCAGCGTAGCCAGGAGCAATCAGCCCCAGCATTTT
CASSVARSNQPQHF
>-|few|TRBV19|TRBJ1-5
TGTGCCAGTAGTAGTCTACAGGTGAATCAGCCCCAGCATTTT
CASSSLQVNQPQHF
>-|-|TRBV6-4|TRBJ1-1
TGTGCCAGCAGCCCTACCGCCGACAGAGAAGCTTTCTTT
CASSPTADREAFF
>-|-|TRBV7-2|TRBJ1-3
TGTGCCAGCAGCTCCCCGGTCAAATCGGGAAACACCATATATTTT
CASSSPVKSGNTIYF
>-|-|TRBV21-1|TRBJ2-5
TGTGCCAGCAGCCGTTATTGTATGTACTTC
CASSRYCMYF
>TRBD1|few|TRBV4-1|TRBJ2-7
TGCGCCAGCAGCCCAAAGGGGGGACAGGGCTCCTACGAGCAGTACTTC
CASSPKGGQGSYEQYF
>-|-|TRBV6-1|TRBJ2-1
TGTGCCAGCAGTGAATATCCCCCCTCCTTAGCGGATCCCTACAATGAGCAGTTCTTC
CASSEYPPSLADPYNEQFF
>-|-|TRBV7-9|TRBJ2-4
TGTGCCAGCCAGGGGATGAACATTCAGTACTTC
CASQGMNIQYF
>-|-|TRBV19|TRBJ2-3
TGTGCCAGTAGTATATCTGGGGGCGCGGAAGATACGCAGTATTTT
CASSISGGAEDTQYF
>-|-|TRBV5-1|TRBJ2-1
TGCGCCAGCAGCTTGGCGACACGGACACCTTACAATGAGCAGTTCTTC
CASSLATRTPYNEQFF
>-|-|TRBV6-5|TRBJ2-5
TGTGCCAGCAGTTACCGGAGGTGGCCCTGGGGAGAGACCCAGTACTTC
CASSYRRWPWGETQYF
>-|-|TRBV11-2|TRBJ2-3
TGTGCCAGCAGCCGACTAAGCACAGATACGCAGTATTTT
CASSRLSTDTQYF
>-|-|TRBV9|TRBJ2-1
TGTGCCAGCAGCCCCCGGGGGTTAGATGAGCAGTTCTTC
CASSPRGLDEQFF
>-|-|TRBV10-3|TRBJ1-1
TGTGCCATCAGTGTCAGGGGAGTAAACACTGAAGCTTTCTTT
CAISVRGVNTEAFF
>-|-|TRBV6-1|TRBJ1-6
TGTGCCAGCAGTGAAACGCGGCAGCCCTATAATTCCCCCCTCCACTTT
CASSETRQPYNSPLHF
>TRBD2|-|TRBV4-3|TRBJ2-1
TGCGCCAGCAGCCAAGATCTCAGGCCTAGCGGGGGGGGAGTATTGGTCAATGAGCAGTTCTTC
CASSQDLRPSGGGVLVNEQFF
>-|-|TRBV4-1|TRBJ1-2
TGCGCCAGCAGCCCACCCTGGCGGGCCGTCTATGGCTACACCTTC
CASSPPWRAVYGYTF
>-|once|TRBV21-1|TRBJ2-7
TGTGCCAGCAGCCGACGCTTACGTATAGATAGCGGGGGGTACGCAAGTTTGGACGAGCAGTACTTC
CASSRRLRIDSGGYASLDEQYF
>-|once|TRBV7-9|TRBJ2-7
TGTGCCAGCATCAAAACCGAGTTGGACGAGCAGTACTTC
CASIKTELDEQYF
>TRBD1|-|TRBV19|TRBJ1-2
TGTGCCAGTAGTACCCCCGGGACAGATTACGACGCAAACTATGGCTACACCTTC
CASSTPGTDYDANYGYTF
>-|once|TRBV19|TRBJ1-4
TGTGCCAGTAGTACAACAGCTGGAAGTGAAAAACTGTTTTTT
CASSTTAGSEKLFF
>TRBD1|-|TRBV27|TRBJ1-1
TGTGCCAGCAGTTCAGATTACGGGACAGTCAACACTGAAGCTTTCTTT
CASSSDYGTVNTEAFF
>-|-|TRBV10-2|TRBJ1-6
TGCGCCAGCAGTCCGGTGAGCTCCTATAATTCACCCCTCCACTTT
CASSPVSSYNSPLHF
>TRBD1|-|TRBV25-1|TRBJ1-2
TGTGCCAGCAGTGAATGGGGAAGGGGACAGGGTGACTATGGCTACACCTTC
CASSEWGRGQGDYGYTF
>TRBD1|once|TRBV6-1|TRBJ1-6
TGTGCCAGCACCCCGAACAGGGGGGAGGATTCACCCCTCCACTTT
CASTPNRGEDSPLHF
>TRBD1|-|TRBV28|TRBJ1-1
TGTGCCAGCAGTTTCCCCGACAGGGACACTGAAGCTTTCTTT
CASSFPDRDTEAFF
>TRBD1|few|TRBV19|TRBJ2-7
TGTGCCAGTAGTATTATGGGGACAGAAAAATACGAGCAGTACTTC
CASSIMGTEKYEQYF
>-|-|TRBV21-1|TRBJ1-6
TGTGCCAGCAGCCCGGGACAGGGTTTCTGGAGTGACTCCTATAATTCACCCCTCCACTTT
CASSPGQGFWSDSYNSPLHF
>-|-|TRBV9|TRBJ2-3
TGTGCCAGCAGCGGAACCGGGACTCCCACAGATACGCAGTATTTT
CASSGTGTPTDTQYF
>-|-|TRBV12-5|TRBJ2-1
TGTGCTAGTGGTTTGGTACTAGGGACACTTCAACCCTCCTACAATGAGCAGTTCTTC
CASGLVLGTLQPSYNEQFF